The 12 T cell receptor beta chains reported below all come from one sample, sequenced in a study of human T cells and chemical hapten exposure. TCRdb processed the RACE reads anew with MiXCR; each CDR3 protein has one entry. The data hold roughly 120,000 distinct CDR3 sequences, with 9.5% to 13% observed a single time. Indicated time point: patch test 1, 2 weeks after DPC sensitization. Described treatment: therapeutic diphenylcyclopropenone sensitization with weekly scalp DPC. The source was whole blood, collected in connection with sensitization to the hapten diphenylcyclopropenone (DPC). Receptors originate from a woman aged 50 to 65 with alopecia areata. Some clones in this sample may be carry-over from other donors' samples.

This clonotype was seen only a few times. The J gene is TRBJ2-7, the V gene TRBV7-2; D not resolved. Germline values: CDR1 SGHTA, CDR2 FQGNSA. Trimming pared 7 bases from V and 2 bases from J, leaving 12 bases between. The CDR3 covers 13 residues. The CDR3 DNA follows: TGTGCCAGCACCCCCCGGCCCGCCTACGAGCAGTACTTC. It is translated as CASTPRPAYEQYF.

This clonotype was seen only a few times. CDR3 bases: TGTGCCAGCAAAGCAGGGGGCAATGAGCAGTTCTTC. Protein: CASKAGGNEQFF. V is TRBV25-1 and J is TRBJ2-1; TRBD1 aligns across 7 bases. Looked up from germline, CDR1 is MGHDK and CDR2 is SYGVNS. This CDR3 comprises 12 residues. Unmatched junction bases numbered 3, after V lost 7 bases and J lost 6 bases.

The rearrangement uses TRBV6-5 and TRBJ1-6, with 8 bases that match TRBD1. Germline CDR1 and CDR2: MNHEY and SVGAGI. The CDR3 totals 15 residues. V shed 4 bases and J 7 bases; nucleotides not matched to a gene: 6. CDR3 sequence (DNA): TGTGCCAGCAGTTTGATGACAGGGGTGAATTCACCCCTCCACTTT. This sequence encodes CASSLMTGVNSPLHF.

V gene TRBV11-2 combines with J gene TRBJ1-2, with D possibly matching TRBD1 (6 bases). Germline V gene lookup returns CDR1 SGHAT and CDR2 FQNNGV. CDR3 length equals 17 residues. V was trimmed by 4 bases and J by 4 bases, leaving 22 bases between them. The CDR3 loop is CASSSHLTGNGLYGYTF. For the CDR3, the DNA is TGTGCCAGCAGCTCACATCTAACAGGGAATGGGCTCTATGGCTACACCTTC. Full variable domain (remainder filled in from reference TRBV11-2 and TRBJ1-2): EAGVAQSPRYKIIEKRQSVAFWCNPISGHATLYWYQQILGQGPKLLIQFQNNGVVDDSQLPKDRFSAERLKGVDSTLKIQPAKLEDSAVYLCASSSHLTGNGLYGYTFGSGTRLTVV.

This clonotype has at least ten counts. The CDR3 here is CASSLKNGGVSSYEQYF. In nucleotides, the CDR3 is TGTGCCAGCAGTTTAAAGAATGGGGGAGTAAGCTCCTACGAGCAGTACTTC. V is TRBV27 and J is TRBJ2-7; tentatively, D is TRBD1 or TRBD2 (5 bases each). This CDR3 comprises 17 residues. Deletions cut 2 bases from V and 0 bases from J, with 17 bases between. In germline, CDR1 is MNHEY, CDR2 SMNVEV (reference sequence).

CDR3 in amino acids: CASSIRGSGANVLTF. The CDR3 nucleotides are TGTGCCAGCAGCATCAGGGGCTCTGGGGCCAACGTCCTGACTTTC. This chain connects TRBV12-3 or TRBV12-4 to TRBJ2-6; perhaps TRBD1 as D (6 bases). This CDR3 is 15 amino acids long. V lost 6 bases to trimming and J lost 0 bases, with 9 bases between them.

The CDR3 here is CASRDTGNTNEKLFF. CDR3 DNA: TGTGCCAGCAGGGATACAGGGAATACTAATGAAAAACTGTTTTTT. The J gene is TRBJ1-4, the V gene TRBV6-6; perhaps TRBD1 as D (6 bases). V dropped 6 bases and J dropped 2 bases, with 13 bases sitting between them. The V gene's germline CDR1 is MNHNY and CDR2 SVGAGI (reference sequence). The CDR3 consists of 15 residues.

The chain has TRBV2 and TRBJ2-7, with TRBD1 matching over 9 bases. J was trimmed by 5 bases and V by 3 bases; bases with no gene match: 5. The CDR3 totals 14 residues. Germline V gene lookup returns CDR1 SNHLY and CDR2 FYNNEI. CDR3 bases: TGTGCCAGCAGTGAGCGGGACAGGGTGGACGAGCAGTACTTC. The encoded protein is CASSERDRVDEQYF. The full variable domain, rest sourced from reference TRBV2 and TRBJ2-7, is EPEVTQTPSHQVTQMGQEVILRCVPISNHLYFYWYRQILGQKVEFLVSFYNNEISEKSEIFDDQFSVERPDGSNFTLKIRSTKLEDSAMYFCASSERDRVDEQYFGPGTRLTVT.

The CDR3 loop is CASSLDLPGTKFQYF. CDR3 coding DNA: TGTGCCAGCAGTTTAGACCTCCCCGGGACTAAGTTTCAGTACTTC. V is TRBV12-3 or TRBV12-4 and J is TRBJ2-4; 7 bases fit TRBD2. The trim removed 1 base at V and 11 bases at J, leaving 11 bases unmatched. This CDR3 region has 15 residues.

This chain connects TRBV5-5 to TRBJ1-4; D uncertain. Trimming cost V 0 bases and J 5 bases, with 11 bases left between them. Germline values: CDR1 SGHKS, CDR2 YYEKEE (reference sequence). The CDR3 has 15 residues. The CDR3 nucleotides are TGTGCCAGCAGCTTGGTCGTCGGGTGCAATGAAAAACTGTTTTTT. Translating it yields CASSLVVGCNEKLFF.

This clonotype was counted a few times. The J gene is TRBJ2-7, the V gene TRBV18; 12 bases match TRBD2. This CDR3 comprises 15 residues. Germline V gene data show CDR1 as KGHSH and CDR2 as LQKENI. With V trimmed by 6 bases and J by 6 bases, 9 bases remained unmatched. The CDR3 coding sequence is TGTGCCAGCTCTCCCTCTAGCGGGGGGGCCCTCGAGCAGTACTTC. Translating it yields CASSPSSGGALEQYF. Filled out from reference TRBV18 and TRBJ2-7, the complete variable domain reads NAGVMQNPRHLVRRRGQEARLRCSPMKGHSHVYWYRQLPEEGLKFMVYLQKENIIDESGMPKERFSAEFPKEGPSILRIQQVVRGDSAAYFCASSPSSGGALEQYFGPGTRLTVT.

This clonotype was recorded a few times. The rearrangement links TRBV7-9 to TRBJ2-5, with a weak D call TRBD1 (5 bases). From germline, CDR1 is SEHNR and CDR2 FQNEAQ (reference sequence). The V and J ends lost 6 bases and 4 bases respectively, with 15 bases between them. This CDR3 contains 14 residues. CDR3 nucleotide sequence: TGTGCCAGCAGTTTTACAGGAGTCCGAGAGACCCAGTACTTC. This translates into CASSFTGVRETQYF.